This entry features one T cell receptor beta chain sequence. The antigen remains undetermined. The data originate from a study of identifying expanded T cells in peripheral blood. During the collection period, no donor immune events like infections were recorded. Study findings and constraints: Across healthy donors, higher total template counts meant significantly greater roughly 2-week count variance. Over two and four weeks, about 15 and 18 clones changed, versus 1.2 between replicates.

The CDR3 has 13 amino acids. Germline V gives CDR1 SNHLY, CDR2 FYNNEI. With 8 bases removed from V and 3 bases from J, the gap between germline ends came to 10 bases. The method was immunoSEQ multiplex PCR; TCRdb's version includes in-frame clones alone and lacks a portion of them. The sample shows 70,000 or so clones, roughly 90% of them seen only once. The genes are TRBV2 and TRBJ1-4; D gene uncertain. This sequence originates from a person between 18 and 75 years old in good health. The sequenced sample consisted of blood. Here the CDR3 reads CASLGRPNEKLFF. The CDR3 DNA is TGTGCCAGCCTGGGGAGGCCTAATGAAAAACTGTTTTTT.